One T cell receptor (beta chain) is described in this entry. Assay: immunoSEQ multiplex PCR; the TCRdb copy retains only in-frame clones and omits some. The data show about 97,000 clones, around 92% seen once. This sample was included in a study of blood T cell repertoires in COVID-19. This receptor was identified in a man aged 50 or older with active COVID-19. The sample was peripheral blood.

This CDR3 is CAISVGTGPYEQYF. CDR3 DNA: TGTGCCATCAGTGTTGGGACAGGACCCTACGAGCAGTACTTC. J is TRBJ2-7 and V is TRBV10-3, with 8 bases lining up with TRBD1. Germline values: CDR1 ENHRY, CDR2 SYGVKD. V dropped 4 bases and J dropped 2; count of bases not matched to a gene: 4. This CDR3 comprises 14 residues.